The T cell receptor beta chain under discussion was sequenced for a study of T-cell memory formation after mild COVID-19. On the study more broadly: Largely donor-specific TCR clusters were found. Study findings and constraints: Clones that contracted from day 15 to 85 were balanced CD4/CD8, while later expanders leaned CD4+.

This CDR3 has 15 amino acids. Losses at the gene ends were 4 bases for V and 10 bases for J; bases not matched to a gene: 14. Germline V gene data show CDR1 as SGHRS and CDR2 as YFSETQ. TCRdb ran MiXCR on the 5' RACE reads and lists one entry per CDR3 protein. The repertoire holds fewer than 250,000 distinct CDR3 sequences, about 18% seen once, with 2.4% in the top ten. Comment on this clonotype: Its antigen is not known.

The sequence derives from an adult woman who had mild COVID-19 (a few samples of this study predate the infection). Cell type and time point are not known. This sequence joins TRBV5-1 and TRBJ2-1, with 7 bases identical to TRBD2. Sequencing input: PBMCs or a T cell subset sorted from them (not recorded which). The CDR3 coding sequence is TGCGCCAGCAGCCCTAGACTAGCCACTTTTACCGAGCAGTTCTTC. Encoded protein: CASSPRLATFTEQFF. Supplemented by reference TRBV5-1 and TRBJ2-1, the full variable domain reads KAGVTQTPRYLIKTRGQQVTLSCSPISGHRSVSWYQQTPGQGLQFLFEYFSETQRNKGNFPGRFSGRQFSNSRSEMNVSTLELGDSALYLCASSPRLATFTEQFFGPGTRLTVL.